The rows below give T cell receptor beta chains drawn from one sample of a study of PD-1 blockade in classical Hodgkin lymphoma. Measured with immunoSEQ multiplex PCR; TCRdb has only the in-frame clones, and not every one. The table lists around 100,000 clones, about 89% of them singletons, with about 6.1% in the top ten. Sequenced material: peripheral blood mononuclear cells (PBMCs), taken before the second cycle of nivolumab. These TCRs come from a human donor with classical Hodgkin lymphoma. CDR3s include the opening cysteine and the closing phenylalanine or tryptophan.

V: TRBV6-5
J: TRBJ2-2
CDR3: CASSYYRANTGELFF

V: TRBV30
J: TRBJ2-3
CDR3: CACTADNLDTQYF

V: TRBV30
J: TRBJ1-6
CDR3: CAWSGRQDNSPLHF

V: TRBV19
J: TRBJ1-5
CDR3: CASSIKISNQPQHF

V: TRBV27
J: TRBJ1-2
CDR3: CASPRDNYGYTF

V: TRBV28
J: TRBJ1-2
CDR3: CASTPRDYGYTF

V: TRBV7-9
J: TRBJ2-7
CDR3: CASSLFHEQYF

V: TRBV2
J: TRBJ1-2
CDR3: CASSEMGGGYTF

V: TRBV5-4
J: TRBJ2-7
CDR3: CASSQAGTSTYEQYF

V: TRBV2
J: TRBJ2-3
CDR3: CASSDLRGDTDTQYF

V: TRBV7-2
J: TRBJ1-2
CDR3: CASSLGQVYGYTF

V: TRBV11-2
J: TRBJ1-2
CDR3: CASSLARSGYTF

V: TRBV9
J: TRBJ2-7
CDR3: CASSGGRTYEQYF

V: TRBV5-6
J: TRBJ2-5
CDR3: CASSLETGEETQYF

V: TRBV6-6
J: TRBJ2-7
CDR3: CASRGQGLREQYF

V: TRBV6-5
J: TRBJ1-1
CDR3: CASSYSSGDTEAFF

V: TRBV6-5
J: TRBJ1-4
CDR3: CASSYSSSGKLFF

V: TRBV30
J: TRBJ1-3
CDR3: CAWSVRMGQAGNTIYF

V: TRBV19
J: TRBJ2-1
CDR3: CASTNRGGPGEQFF

V: TRBV6-4
J: TRBJ2-1
CDR3: CASSADRSNEQFF

V: TRBV28
J: TRBJ1-1
CDR3: CASTSQGFSEAFF

V: TRBV5-6
J: TRBJ2-1
CDR3: CASTSNSGYHEQFF